The rows below give T cell receptor beta chains drawn from one sample of a study of cytomegalovirus exposure and HLA in healthy donors. Some clones are missing from TCRdb's copy, which holds only in-frame ones; the method was immunoSEQ multiplex PCR. This table holds around 160,000 clones, about 80% found once. The sample was PBMCs. These TCRs come from a woman in her 40s in good health and CMV-seronegative. Both conserved end residues are part of each CDR3. The D gene is left open where the match is weak. Clone size is shown for a subset of rows, as once, few, many or a class of expanded clone.

d_gene,abundance,v_gene,j_gene,CDR3nt,CDR3aa
TRBD1,once,TRBV2,TRBJ1-1,TGTGCCAGCAGGGAGGGACAGGTAAACACTGAAGCTTTCTTT,CASREGQVNTEAFF
TRBD1,.,TRBV28,TRBJ1-5,TGTGCCAGCAGTTCAGGACAGGGGGGCAATCAGCCCCAGCATTTT,CASSSGQGGNQPQHF
TRBD2,.,TRBV6-5,TRBJ2-1,TGTGCCAGCAGTTACGCGGGACTAGCAGTCAGTGAGCAGTTCTTC,CASSYAGLAVSEQFF
.,.,TRBV19,TRBJ2-3,TGTGCCAGTAGTATCGCGGGGACAGATACGCAGTATTTT,CASSIAGTDTQYF
.,.,TRBV5-4,TRBJ2-5,TGTGCCAGCAGCCAGACTGGCCAAGAGACCCAGTACTTC,CASSQTGQETQYF
TRBD2,.,TRBV5-1,TRBJ2-3,TGCGCCAGCAGCTGGGCTGGGACAGGATCTAGCGGGAGAAATCCCGCGGGAGATACGCAGTATTTT,CASSWAGTGSSGRNPAGDTQYF
.,.,TRBV5-6,TRBJ2-1,TGTGCCAGCAGCTTGAGGGGAAGCTCCTACAATGAGCAGTTCTTC,CASSLRGSSYNEQFF
.,.,TRBV6-6,TRBJ2-1,TGTGCCAGCAGGGACTTAGCCGATGAGCAGTTCTTC,CASRDLADEQFF
TRBD1,.,TRBV7-2,TRBJ1-5,TGTGCCAGCAGCCAGACAGGGGGCGGTCAGCCCCAGCATTTT,CASSQTGGGQPQHF
TRBD1,.,TRBV11-3,TRBJ1-1,TGTGCCAGCAGTTACACAGGGGGCTGGGACACTGAAGCTTTCTTT,CASSYTGGWDTEAFF
.,.,TRBV6-6,TRBJ1-1,TGTGCCAGCAGTCCCAACACAGGCGGAACTGAAGCTTTCTTT,CASSPNTGGTEAFF
.,.,TRBV6-1,TRBJ2-5,TGTGCCAGCAGTGAGCCCCCCTTGCGGGGCCAAGAGACCCAGTACTTC,CASSEPPLRGQETQYF
.,.,TRBV7-8,TRBJ2-7,TGTGCCAGCAGCCGCGGACACTCCTACGAGCAGTACTTC,CASSRGHSYEQYF
TRBD1,.,TRBV6-5,TRBJ2-5,TGTGCCAGTTACAGGGGGCTGGGGGAGACCCAGTACTTC,CASYRGLGETQYF
.,.,TRBV5-1,TRBJ2-7,TGCGCCAGCAGCTTGGAGGGAGTCTACGAGCAGTACTTC,CASSLEGVYEQYF
TRBD1,.,TRBV25-1,TRBJ1-4,TGTGCCAGCAGTGACTTCCAACAGGGGACTAATGAAAAACTGTTTTTT,CASSDFQQGTNEKLFF
.,.,TRBV7-9,TRBJ1-1,TGTGCCAGCAGCTCTTCTCGTACAGTGAACACTGAAGCTTTCTTT,CASSSSRTVNTEAFF
TRBD2,.,TRBV9,TRBJ2-3,TGTGCCAGCAGCCCGGGGACTAGCGGGAGGGCCGTAACAGTAAGCACAGATACGCAGTATTTT,CASSPGTSGRAVTVSTDTQYF
TRBD1,few,TRBV5-8,TRBJ1-1,TGTGCCAGCAGCTCATACTTGGACAGGGAGGATACTGAAGCTTTCTTT,CASSSYLDREDTEAFF
.,.,TRBV2,TRBJ1-2,TGTGCCAGCACGCGGGGGGGGAACTATGGCTACACCTTC,CASTRGGNYGYTF
TRBD1,.,TRBV6-1,TRBJ1-2,TGTGCCAGCAGTGAAAGGATGGGGGACAGGGGGAACTATGGCTACACCTTC,CASSERMGDRGNYGYTF
TRBD1,once,TRBV18,TRBJ1-2,TGTGCCAGCTCACCACAGGGGGCGGACTATGGCTACACCTTC,CASSPQGADYGYTF
TRBD2,.,TRBV7-3,TRBJ2-3,TGTGCCAGCAGCCCCCGTTCTGCGGGAGGTCGGGATACGCAGTATTTT,CASSPRSAGGRDTQYF
.,.,TRBV5-1,TRBJ2-2,TGCGCCAGCAGCTTGGAGCCAGGGGGGCACGGGGAGCTGTTTTTT,CASSLEPGGHGELFF
TRBD1,.,TRBV11-2,TRBJ2-3,TGTGCCAGCAGCTTCGGACAGGGTCCAGATACGCAGTATTTT,CASSFGQGPDTQYF
TRBD2,.,TRBV29-1,TRBJ2-5,TGCAGCGTTTGGGGGGGACTCTTGTACCAAGAGACCCAGTACTTC,CSVWGGLLYQETQYF
TRBD1,.,TRBV7-9,TRBJ1-1,TGTGCCAGCAGCCTAGGGACAGTTACTGAAGCTTTCTTT,CASSLGTVTEAFF
TRBD2,.,TRBV5-1,TRBJ2-5,TGCGCCAGCAGCTTGGGACTAGCGGGAGCGTTTGGAGAGACCCAGTACTTC,CASSLGLAGAFGETQYF
.,.,TRBV4-2,TRBJ1-5,TGTGCCAGCAGCCAAGTGGGGGGGAGGGGTCAGCCCCAGCATTTT,CASSQVGGRGQPQHF
.,.,TRBV9,TRBJ1-5,TGTGCCAGCAGCGTAGGGCGGAATCAGCCCCAGCATTTT,CASSVGRNQPQHF
.,.,TRBV7-8,TRBJ2-3,TGTGCCAGCAGCTGGCCATTGAATAGCGGCACAGATACGCAGTATTTT,CASSWPLNSGTDTQYF
.,once,TRBV15,TRBJ1-1,TGTGCCACCAGCACGGGAAACTTACAGGGCACTGAAGCTTTCTTT,CATSTGNLQGTEAFF
.,.,TRBV5-1,TRBJ2-7,TGCGCCAGCAGGGGACCTACGGGGGCCTACGAGCAGTACTTC,CASRGPTGAYEQYF
.,.,TRBV7-9,TRBJ2-7,TGTGCCAGCAGCCGCGACTCAGGCAGGGACGAGCAGTACTTC,CASSRDSGRDEQYF
.,once,TRBV9,TRBJ2-5,TGTGCCAGCAGCGTAGGCGTGGGAGCCCCGTCAGAGACCCAGTACTTC,CASSVGVGAPSETQYF
TRBD1,.,TRBV5-1,TRBJ2-1,TGCGCCAGCAGCCCCGGACAGGAGACCGCTGAGCAGTTCTTC,CASSPGQETAEQFF
.,.,TRBV7-8,TRBJ2-6,TGTGCCAGCAGCCTGGGGGGCTCTGGGGCCAACGTCCTGACTTTC,CASSLGGSGANVLTF
TRBD1,few,TRBV5-5,TRBJ2-7,TGTGCCAGCAGCACCGGGACAGGGGTCGAGCAGTACTTC,CASSTGTGVEQYF
TRBD1,.,TRBV6-1,TRBJ1-1,TGTGCCAGCAGTGGCCAGGGGGAGACTGAAGCTTTCTTT,CASSGQGETEAFF